Included here is one T cell receptor (beta chain) sequence, with context. At least ten counts were recorded for this clonotype. It has no known antigen specificity. No clone much larger than this one lies a single base away; base qualities are absent. This sample was included in a study of human T cells and chemical hapten exposure (dated by TCRdb to about 2021). The study in broad terms: For sensitization, 2% DPC in acetone was applied to a roughly 2 cm by roughly 2 cm area of upper inner arm skin. Libraries were pooled for sequencing, and variation in per-sample TCR yields was attributed mainly to small differences in library volumes within the pool. Patient blood was sampled pre-sensitization (week 0) and at 2, 6 and about 24 weeks after DPC sensitization. Most of the patients in the cohort were female, and the cohort covered alopecia areata with under or over 50% scalp involvement, alopecia totalis and alopecia universalis. Nearly 30 alopecia patients gave blood for TCR sequencing at one to four time points (pre-sensitization, 2, 6 and 24 weeks). Throughout the study period of roughly 24 weeks, patients also received therapeutic DPC doses to the scalp every week. The study tracked peripheral blood TCR repertoire changes in vivo during primary and secondary sensitization to the hapten diphenylcyclopropenone (DPC) in alopecia patients. Patch tests used Finn chambers with 0.01% DPC on the upper back, scored after 6 days by International Contact Dermatitis Research Group standards.

The germline V gene provides CDR1 SGDLS and CDR2 YYNGEE. From its cysteine to its phenylalanine, the CDR3 spans 13 amino acids. Only the CDR3 portion is preserved as DNA: 39 bases, with reading frame beginning at the first base. V loses 2 bases of germline sequence and J loses 3 bases, and the interval between the two ends is 8 bases. Overall study outcomes, separate from this receptor: Because every patient had alopecia, a presumed autoimmune disease, the patients' immune response might differ from that of healthy individuals. A positive correlation was found between the number of PT1 expanded TCRs and patch test score, with significance reached at thresholds 8, 16 and 32 but not 4. Expanded TCRs formed significantly more large CDR3 similarity clusters than pre-sensitization or healthy control sets, consistent with antigen-driven responses. DPC sensitization did not change the number of TCRs with a frequency above 1 in 1000, and there was no evidence of changes in global repertoire structure. Repeated subsampling changed both the strength of the expansion versus patch-test correlation and the threshold at which the correlation became significant.

This specimen's time point label, interpreted: pre-sensitization, week 0. The sample's treatment or condition label, in plain terms: therapeutic diphenylcyclopropenone sensitization with weekly scalp DPC. Blood at each patch-test visit was drawn before the patch test was applied. Patients were considered eligible if aged 18 to 70, diagnosed with alopecia and deemed suitable for DPC therapy, and patients were excluded if pregnant. Total RNA was extracted from unfractionated whole blood that had been collected in Tempus Blood RNA tubes. Preparation of the library involved RACE. Sequencing relied on a NextSeq 500. During library preparation, unique molecular identifiers were attached to individual cDNA molecules so that TCRs could be counted in a quantitative, reproducible way. Each blood RNA sample was used to sequence both TCR alpha and TCR beta chains. The published analysis was carried out like this. The median number of TCRs per sample was 95,638, ranging from roughly 23,224 to 700,000. The Decombinator software suite was used to annotate V, J and CDR3 in the TCR reads. For the PS versus PT1 abundance plots, all samples were subsampled to the same number of TCRs (28,000). Expanded TCRs were defined as absent before sensitization and observed at least eight times at the 2-week time point. TCRdb passed the public sequencing reads through fastp at Q25 and MiXCR, retaining productive beta sequences. CDR3 protein sequences are deduplicated, and each keeps its most common genes and DNA. The V and J calls, along with clone size, are taken from TCRdb and not from the paper's own processing. The sample profile shows 60,000 to 75,000 distinct CDR3 sequences; roughly 6.7% of them were found once. About 1.5% of the sample comes from the top ten.

The receptor chain draws on TRBV9 and TRBJ1-1; TRBD1 is possibly the D segment (6 matching bases). The sample consisted of whole blood, taken in connection with sensitization to the hapten diphenylcyclopropenone (DPC). The clonotype comes from a woman in her thirties with alopecia areata. Some clones in this sample may be carry-over from other donors' samples. The CDR3 region has the sequence CASSVGTYTEAFF. The nucleotide sequence reads TGTGCCAGCAGCGTTGGGACATACACTGAAGCTTTCTTT.